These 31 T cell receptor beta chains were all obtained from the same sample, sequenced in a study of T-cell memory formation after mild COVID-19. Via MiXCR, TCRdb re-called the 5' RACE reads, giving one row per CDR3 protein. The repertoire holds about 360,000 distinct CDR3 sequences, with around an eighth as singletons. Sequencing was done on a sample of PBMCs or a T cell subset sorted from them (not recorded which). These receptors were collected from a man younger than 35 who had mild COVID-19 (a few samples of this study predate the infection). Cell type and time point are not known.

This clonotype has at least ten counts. Here the CDR3 DNA reads TGCGCCAGCAGCCTTGAACCGGGACAGGGAGAGACCCAGTACTTC. Protein sequence: CASSLEPGQGETQYF. The V gene is TRBV4-3, the J gene TRBJ2-5, with 9 bases matching TRBD1. The CDR3 runs to 15 residues. Losses at the gene ends were 4 bases for V and 4 bases for J; bases not matched to a gene: 7. Germline CDR1 reads LGHNA; CDR2 reads YSLEER.

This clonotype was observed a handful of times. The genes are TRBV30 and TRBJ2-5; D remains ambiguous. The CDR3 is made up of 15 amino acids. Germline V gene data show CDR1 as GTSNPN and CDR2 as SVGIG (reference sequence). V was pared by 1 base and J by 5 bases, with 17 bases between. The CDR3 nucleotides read TGTGCCTGGAGTGAGGAGAACACCCACCCGGAGACCCAGTACTTC. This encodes CAWSEENTHPETQYF.

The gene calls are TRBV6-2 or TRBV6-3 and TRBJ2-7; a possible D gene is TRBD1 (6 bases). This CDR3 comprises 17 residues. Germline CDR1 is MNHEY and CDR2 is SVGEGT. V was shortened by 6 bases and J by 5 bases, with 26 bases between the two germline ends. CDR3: CASRPRPWTDPPNEQYV. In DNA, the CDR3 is TGTGCCAGCAGACCACGGCCGTGGACAGACCCCCCTAACGAGCAGTACGTC.

The CDR3 sequence: CASSPFSQGNQPQHF. The CDR3 nucleotides read TGTGCCAGCAGCCCCTTCTCCCAGGGGAATCAGCCCCAGCATTTT. The chain recombines TRBV25-1 with TRBJ1-5, with D possibly being TRBD1 (6 bases). Germline V gene lookup returns CDR1 MGHDK and CDR2 SYGVNS. The CDR3 spans 15 residues. V was shortened by 6 bases and J by 4 bases, with 16 bases between the two germline ends.

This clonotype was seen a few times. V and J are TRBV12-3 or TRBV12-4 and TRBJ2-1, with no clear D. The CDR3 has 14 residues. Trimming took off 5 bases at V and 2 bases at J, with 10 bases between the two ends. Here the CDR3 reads CASSLTSTYNEQFF. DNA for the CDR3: TGTGCCAGCAGTCTAACATCAACCTACAATGAGCAGTTCTTC.

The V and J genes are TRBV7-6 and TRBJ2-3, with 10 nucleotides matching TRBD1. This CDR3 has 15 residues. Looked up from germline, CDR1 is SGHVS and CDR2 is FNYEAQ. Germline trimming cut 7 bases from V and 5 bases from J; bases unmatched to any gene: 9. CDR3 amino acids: CASTPGGQGKDTQYF. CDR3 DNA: TGTGCCAGCACCCCTGGGGGACAGGGGAAAGATACGCAGTATTTT.

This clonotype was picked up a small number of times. CDR3 nucleotides: TGCGCCAGCAGCTTTGGAACACGGATACAAGAGACCCAGTACTTC. Its protein product is CASSFGTRIQETQYF. The chain employs TRBV4-3 and TRBJ2-5; D is unclear. V was cut by 5 bases and J by 2 bases, with 15 bases left in between. The CDR3 runs to 15 residues. Germline V CDR1 and CDR2: LGHNA, YSLEER.

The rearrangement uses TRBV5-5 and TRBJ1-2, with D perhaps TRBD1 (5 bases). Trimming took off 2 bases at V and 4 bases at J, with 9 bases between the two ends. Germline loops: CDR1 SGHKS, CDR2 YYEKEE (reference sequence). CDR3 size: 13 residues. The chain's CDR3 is CASSFSGGYGYTF. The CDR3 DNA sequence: TGTGCCAGCAGCTTTTCGGGGGGCTATGGCTACACCTTC.

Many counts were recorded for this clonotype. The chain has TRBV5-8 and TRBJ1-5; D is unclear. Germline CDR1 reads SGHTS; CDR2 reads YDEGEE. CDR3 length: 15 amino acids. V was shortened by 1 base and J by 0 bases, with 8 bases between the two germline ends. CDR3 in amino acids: CASSLYRYSNQPQHF. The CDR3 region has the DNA TGTGCCAGCAGCTTGTACAGATATAGCAATCAGCCCCAGCATTTT. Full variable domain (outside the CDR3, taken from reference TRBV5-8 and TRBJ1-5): EAGVTQSPTHLIKTRGQQATLRCSPISGHTSVYWYQQALGLGLQFLLWYDEGEERNRGNFPPRFSGRQFPNYSSELNVNALELEDSALYLCASSLYRYSNQPQHFGDGTRLSIL.

CDR3 in amino acids: CASSLDEPGHHEQYF. CDR3 sequence (DNA): TGTGCCAGCAGCTTAGACGAACCGGGACACCACGAGCAGTACTTC. The rearrangement joins TRBV7-3 to TRBJ2-7; D might be TRBD1 (6 bases). Deletions cut 2 bases from V and 5 bases from J, with 16 bases between. This CDR3 has 15 residues. Germline lookup yields CDR1 SGHTA and CDR2 FQGTGA.

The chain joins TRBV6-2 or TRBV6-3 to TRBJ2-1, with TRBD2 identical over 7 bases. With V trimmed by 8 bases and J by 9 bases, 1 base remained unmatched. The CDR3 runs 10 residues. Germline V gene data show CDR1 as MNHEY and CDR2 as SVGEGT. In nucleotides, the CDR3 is TGTGCCAGCGGGGGGGTTGAGCAGTTCTTC. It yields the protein CASGGVEQFF.

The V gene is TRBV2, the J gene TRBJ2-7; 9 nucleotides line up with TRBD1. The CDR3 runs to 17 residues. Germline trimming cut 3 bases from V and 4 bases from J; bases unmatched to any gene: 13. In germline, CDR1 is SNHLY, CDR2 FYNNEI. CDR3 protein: CASSDDGWDRETYEQYF. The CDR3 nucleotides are TGTGCCAGCAGTGACGATGGGTGGGACAGGGAAACTTACGAGCAGTACTTC.

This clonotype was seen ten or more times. The CDR3 reads CASSYSGTNYEQYF. The CDR3 bases are TGTGCCAGCAGTTACTCGGGGACAAACTACGAGCAGTACTTC. The chain joins TRBV6-5 to TRBJ2-7, with D perhaps TRBD1 (6 bases). Germline CDR1 is MNHEY and CDR2 is SVGAGI. Deletions cut 0 bases from V and 3 bases from J, with 9 bases between. CDR3 length equals 14 residues.

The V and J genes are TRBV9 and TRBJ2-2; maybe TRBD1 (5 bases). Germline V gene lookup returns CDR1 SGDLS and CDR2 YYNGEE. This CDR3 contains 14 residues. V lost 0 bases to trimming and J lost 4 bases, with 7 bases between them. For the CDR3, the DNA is TGTGCCAGCAGCGTAGAAGGGGTCACCGGGGAGCTGTTTTTT. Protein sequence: CASSVEGVTGELFF.

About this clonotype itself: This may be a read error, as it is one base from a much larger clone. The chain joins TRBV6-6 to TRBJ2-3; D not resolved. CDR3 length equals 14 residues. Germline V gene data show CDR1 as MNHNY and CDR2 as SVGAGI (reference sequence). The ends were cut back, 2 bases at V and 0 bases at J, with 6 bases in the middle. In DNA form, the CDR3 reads TGTGCCAGCAGTTACGGGATTAGCACAGATACGCAGTATTTT. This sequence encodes CASSYGISTDTQYF.

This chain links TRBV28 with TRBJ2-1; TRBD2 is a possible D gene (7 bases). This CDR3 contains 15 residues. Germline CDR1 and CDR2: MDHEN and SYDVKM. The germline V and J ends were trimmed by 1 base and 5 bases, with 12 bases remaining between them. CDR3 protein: CASSLYRGANNEQFF. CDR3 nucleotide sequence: TGTGCCAGCAGTTTATACCGGGGGGCCAACAATGAGCAGTTCTTC.

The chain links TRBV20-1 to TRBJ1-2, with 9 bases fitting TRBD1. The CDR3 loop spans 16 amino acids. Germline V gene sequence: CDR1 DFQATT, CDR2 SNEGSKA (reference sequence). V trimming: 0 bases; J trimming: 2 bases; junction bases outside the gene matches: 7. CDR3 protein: CSARDPLGTGNYGYTF. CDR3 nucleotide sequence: TGCAGTGCTAGAGATCCTCTCGGGACAGGGAACTATGGCTACACCTTC.

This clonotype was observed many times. CDR3 DNA sequence: TGTGCCAGCAGCCTATTTACCGCCGGGGAGCTGTTTTTT. Protein product: CASSLFTAGELFF. The V call is TRBV7-2, the J call TRBJ2-2; D call uncertain. Trimming pared 5 bases from V and 6 bases from J, leaving 10 bases between. The germline V gene encodes CDR1 SGHTA and CDR2 FQGNSA. The CDR3 has 13 amino acids. The variable domain in full, completed from reference TRBV7-2 and TRBJ2-2, reads GAGVSQSPSNKVTEKGKDVELRCDPISGHTALYWYRQSLGQGLEFLIYFQGNSAPDKSGLPSDRFSAERTGGSVSTLTIQRTQQEDSAVYLCASSLFTAGELFFGEGSRLTVL.

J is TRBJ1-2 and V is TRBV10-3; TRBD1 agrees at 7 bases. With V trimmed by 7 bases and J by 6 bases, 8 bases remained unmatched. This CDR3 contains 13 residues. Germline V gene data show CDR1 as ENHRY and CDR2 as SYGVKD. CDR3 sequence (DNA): TGTGCCATCACCCGGACAGGCACCCATGGCTACACCTTC. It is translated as CAITRTGTHGYTF.

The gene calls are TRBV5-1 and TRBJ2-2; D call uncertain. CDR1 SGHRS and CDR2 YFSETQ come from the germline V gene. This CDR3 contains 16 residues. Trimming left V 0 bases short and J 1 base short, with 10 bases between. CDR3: CASSLEGRLNTGELFF. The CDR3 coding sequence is TGCGCCAGCAGCTTGGAAGGGCGGTTGAACACCGGGGAGCTGTTTTTT.

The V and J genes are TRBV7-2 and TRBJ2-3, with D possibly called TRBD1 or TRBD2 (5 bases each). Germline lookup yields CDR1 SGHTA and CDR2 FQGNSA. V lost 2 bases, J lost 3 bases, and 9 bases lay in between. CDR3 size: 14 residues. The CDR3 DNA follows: TGTGCCAGCAGCTTAAACGGGGCGACAGATACGCAGTATTTT. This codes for CASSLNGATDTQYF.

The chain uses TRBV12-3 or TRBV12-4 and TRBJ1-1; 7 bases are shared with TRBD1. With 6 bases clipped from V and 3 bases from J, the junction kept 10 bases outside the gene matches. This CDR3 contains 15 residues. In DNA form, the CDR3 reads TGTGCCAGCAGGCCGACAGGGAGTCGAGACACTGAAGCTTTCTTT. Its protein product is CASRPTGSRDTEAFF.

The DNA of the CDR3 is TGTGCCAGCACCCTAGGGGCAGATACGCAGTATTTT. It yields the protein CASTLGADTQYF. The rearrangement uses TRBV7-2 and TRBJ2-3; D perhaps matches TRBD1 (5 bases). The germline V gene has CDR1 SGHTA and CDR2 FQGNSA. The CDR3 has 12 amino acids. V shed 7 bases and J shed 4 bases, with 9 bases lying between them.

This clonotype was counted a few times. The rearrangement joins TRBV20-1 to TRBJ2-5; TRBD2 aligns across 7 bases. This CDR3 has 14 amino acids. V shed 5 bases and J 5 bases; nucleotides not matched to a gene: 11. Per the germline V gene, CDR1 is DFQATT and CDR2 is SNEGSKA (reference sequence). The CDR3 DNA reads TGCAGTGCTGGAACTAGCGAGTCGGGGGAGACCCAGTACTTC. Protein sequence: CSAGTSESGETQYF.

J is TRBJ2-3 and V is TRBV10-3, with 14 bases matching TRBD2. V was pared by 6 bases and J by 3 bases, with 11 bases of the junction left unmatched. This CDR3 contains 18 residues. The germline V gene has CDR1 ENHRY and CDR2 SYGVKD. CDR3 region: CAIRGLAGAPHSTDTQYF. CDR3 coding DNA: TGTGCCATCAGGGGACTAGCGGGGGCCCCCCATTCGACAGATACGCAGTATTTT.

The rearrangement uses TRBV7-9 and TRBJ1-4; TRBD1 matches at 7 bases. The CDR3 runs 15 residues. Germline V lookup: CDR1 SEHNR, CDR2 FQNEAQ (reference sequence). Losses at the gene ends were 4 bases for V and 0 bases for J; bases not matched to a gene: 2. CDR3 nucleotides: TGTGCCAGCAGCTCTGACAGGGCAACTAATGAAAAACTGTTTTTT. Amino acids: CASSSDRATNEKLFF.

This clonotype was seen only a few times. The CDR3 coding sequence is TGTGCCAGCAGCTGGGGCAGACTGGGAGGGGAAGGCTACACCTTC. Its protein product is CASSWGRLGGEGYTF. This chain connects TRBV11-2 to TRBJ1-2; TRBD1 is a possible D gene (5 bases). The CDR3 sequence is 15 residues long. V was clipped by 4 bases and J by 8 bases, with 20 bases between them. The germline V gene encodes CDR1 SGHAT and CDR2 FQNNGV.

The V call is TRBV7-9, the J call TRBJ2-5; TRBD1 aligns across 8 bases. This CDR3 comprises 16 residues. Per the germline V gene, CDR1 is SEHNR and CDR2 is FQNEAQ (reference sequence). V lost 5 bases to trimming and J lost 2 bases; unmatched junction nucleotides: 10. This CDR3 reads CASSPRSGQGQETQYF. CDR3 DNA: TGTGCCAGCAGCCCCCGCTCCGGACAGGGACAAGAGACCCAGTACTTC. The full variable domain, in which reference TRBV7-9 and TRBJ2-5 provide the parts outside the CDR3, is DTGVSQNPRHKITKRGQNVTFRCDPISEHNRLYWYRQTLGQGPEFLTYFQNEAQLEKSRLLSDRFSAERPKGSFSTLEIQRTEQGDSAMYLCASSPRSGQGQETQYFGPGTRLLVL.

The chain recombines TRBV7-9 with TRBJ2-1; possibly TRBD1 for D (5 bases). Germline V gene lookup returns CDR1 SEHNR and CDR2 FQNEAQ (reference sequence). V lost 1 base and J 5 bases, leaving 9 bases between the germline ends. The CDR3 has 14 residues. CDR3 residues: CASSLVQGNNEQFF. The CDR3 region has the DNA TGTGCCAGCAGCTTAGTCCAGGGCAACAATGAGCAGTTCTTC.

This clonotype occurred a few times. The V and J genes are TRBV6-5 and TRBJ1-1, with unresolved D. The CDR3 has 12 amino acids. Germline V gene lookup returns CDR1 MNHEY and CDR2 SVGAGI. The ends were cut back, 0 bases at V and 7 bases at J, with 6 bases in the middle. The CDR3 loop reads CASSYSGVEAFF. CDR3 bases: TGTGCCAGCAGTTACTCCGGTGTTGAAGCTTTCTTT.

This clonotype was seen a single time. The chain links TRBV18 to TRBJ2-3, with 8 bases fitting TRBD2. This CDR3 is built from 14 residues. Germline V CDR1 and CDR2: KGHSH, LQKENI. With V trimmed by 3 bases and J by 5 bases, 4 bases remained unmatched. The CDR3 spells CASSPSGAVDTQYF. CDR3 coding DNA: TGTGCCAGCTCACCTAGCGGGGCGGTAGATACGCAGTATTTT.